The rows below give T cell receptor beta chains drawn from one sample of a study of T-cell memory formation after mild COVID-19. TCRdb reprocessed the 5' RACE reads via MiXCR and lists one record per CDR3 protein. The table has 450,000 or so distinct CDR3 sequences, around 20% seen once; the top ten hold roughly 8%. The source material was PBMCs or a T cell subset sorted from them (not recorded which). These TCRs come from an adult woman who had mild COVID-19 (a few samples of this study predate the infection). Cell type and time point are not known. The CDR3 runs from the conserved cysteine through the conserved F or W. The D gene is left open where the match is weak. The size entry is marked missing in some rows and otherwise reads once, few, many or a size class.

>TRBJ2-7|TRBV29-1|.|.
CSVASGYPYEQYF
TGCAGCGTTGCTTCAGGGTACCCCTACGAGCAGTACTTC
>TRBJ2-7|TRBV7-8|.|TRBD2
CASSLGLAGAREQYF
TGTGCCAGCAGCTTAGGGCTAGCGGGCGCACGGGAGCAGTACTTC
>TRBJ1-1|TRBV29-1|.|.
CSVDTGMNTEAFF
TGCAGCGTTGATACAGGGATGAACACTGAAGCTTTCTTT
>TRBJ2-1|TRBV10-3|.|TRBD2
CAISPSGYNEQFF
TGTGCCATCAGCCCTAGCGGTTACAATGAGCAGTTCTTC
>TRBJ2-3|TRBV4-3|.|.
CASSQGGARGTDTQYF
TGCGCCAGCAGCCAAGGGGGGGCCAGGGGAACAGATACGCAGTATTTT
>TRBJ2-2|TRBV15|.|.
CATSRVGITGELFF
TGTGCCACCAGCAGAGTGGGCATCACCGGGGAGCTGTTTTTT
>TRBJ1-1|TRBV5-6|many|.
CASSFRGGTEAFF
TGTGCCAGCAGCTTTCGGGGAGGCACTGAAGCTTTCTTT
>TRBJ2-1|TRBV29-1|.|.
CSVELLASSYNEQFF
TGCAGCGTTGAATTACTGGCAAGCTCCTACAATGAGCAGTTCTTC
>TRBJ1-2|TRBV4-1|.|.
CASSQDYRDYGYTF
TGCGCCAGCAGCCAAGATTACCGAGACTATGGCTACACCTTC
>TRBJ1-2|TRBV19|.|TRBD1
CASKGQRSDYGYTF
TGTGCCAGTAAGGGACAGAGGAGCGACTATGGCTACACCTTC
>TRBJ2-1|TRBV5-1|few|TRBD2
CASSPLATSENSYNEQFF
TGCGCCAGCAGCCCACTAGCGACTAGTGAGAATTCCTACAATGAGCAGTTCTTC
>TRBJ2-7|TRBV5-6|.|.
CASSSGPLSYEQYF
TGTGCCAGCAGCTCCGGACCGTTATCCTACGAGCAGTACTTC
>TRBJ2-2|TRBV3-1|few|TRBD1
CASSERDRGPNTGELFF
TGTGCCAGCAGCGAGAGGGACAGGGGTCCGAACACCGGGGAGCTGTTTTTT
>TRBJ2-1|TRBV29-1|few|.
CSVEPDRGRGTNEQFF
TGCAGCGTTGAGCCTGATAGAGGTAGGGGCACCAATGAGCAGTTCTTC
>TRBJ2-3|TRBV29-1|.|.
CSVERQTLVTDTQYF
TGCAGCGTTGAGCGACAGACGCTAGTCACAGATACGCAGTATTTT
>TRBJ2-3|TRBV24-1|.|.
CATSDPLRTVSTSTDTQYF
TGTGCCACCAGTGATCCGTTGCGGACAGTCTCAACTAGCACAGATACGCAGTATTTT
>TRBJ2-5|TRBV21-1|.|.
CASRKTQYF
TGTGCCAGCAGAAAGACCCAGTACTTC
>TRBJ2-1|TRBV7-3|few|TRBD2
CASSSASGGAAEQFF
TGTGCCAGCAGCTCGGCTAGCGGGGGAGCTGCTGAGCAGTTCTTC
>TRBJ2-4|TRBV4-3|.|.
CASSQEFGRLNIQYF
TGCGCCAGCAGCCAAGAGTTTGGCAGACTAAACATTCAGTACTTC
>TRBJ2-7|TRBV7-2|.|.
CASSSQPLYEQYF
TGTGCCAGCAGCTCACAACCTCTTTACGAGCAGTACTTC
>TRBJ2-1|TRBV7-9|few|.
CASSSPEDEQFF
TGTGCCAGCAGCTCCCCTGAAGATGAGCAGTTCTTC
>TRBJ2-7|TRBV7-9|.|.
CASGDGNYEQYF
TGTGCCAGTGGAGACGGAAACTACGAGCAGTACTTC
>TRBJ2-4|TRBV3-1|.|TRBD2
CASSRHISGGAKNIQYF
TGTGCCAGCAGCCGCCATATTAGCGGGGGAGCCAAAAACATTCAGTACTTC
>TRBJ2-5|TRBV7-6|.|.
CASSSTWGETQYF
TGTGCCAGCAGCTCCACTTGGGGGGAGACCCAGTACTTC
>TRBJ2-3|TRBV6-2/TRBV6-3|.|.
CASSDPDLAVADTQYF
TGTGCCAGCAGTGACCCGGATCTAGCAGTAGCAGATACGCAGTATTTT
>TRBJ2-5|TRBV5-1|.|.
CASSPGGPGPQETQYF
TGCGCCAGCAGCCCCGGGGGACCAGGTCCGCAAGAGACCCAGTACTTC
>TRBJ2-1|TRBV7-8|.|.
CASSLAGRRSSYNEQFF
TGTGCCAGCAGCTTAGCGGGGCGGAGGAGCTCCTACAATGAGCAGTTCTTC
>TRBJ1-6|TRBV7-2|.|TRBD1
CASSRRTGRNSPLHF
TGTGCCAGCAGCCGAAGGACAGGGAGGAATTCACCCCTCCACTTT
>TRBJ2-7|TRBV5-1|few|TRBD2
CASSEGTSGSHEQYF
TGCGCCAGCAGCGAGGGGACTAGCGGGAGTCATGAGCAGTACTTC
>TRBJ1-1|TRBV11-1|few|TRBD1
CASSFRTGGGTEAFF
TGTGCCAGCAGCTTTAGGACAGGGGGCGGAACTGAAGCTTTCTTT
>TRBJ2-3|TRBV11-2|.|.
CASSSLGGTLAGDTQYF
TGTGCCAGCAGCTCCTTAGGGGGGACCTTGGCAGGAGATACGCAGTATTTT
>TRBJ1-4|TRBV27|few|.
CASSRLATNEKLFF
TGTGCCAGCAGCCGTTTAGCAACTAATGAAAAACTGTTTTTT
>TRBJ2-5|TRBV6-5|.|TRBD2
CASSRGTSGRETQYF
TGTGCCAGCAGTCGAGGGACTAGCGGGAGGGAGACCCAGTACTTC
>TRBJ1-6|TRBV6-1|.|.
CASRPRGDNSPLHF
TGTGCCAGCAGACCTAGGGGGGACAATTCACCCCTCCACTTT
>TRBJ1-5|TRBV20-1|.|TRBD1
CSARTGGPEQPQHF
TGCAGTGCTCGGACAGGGGGCCCCGAACAGCCCCAGCATTTT
>TRBJ1-5|TRBV5-1|.|.
CASSPDAYSNQPQHF
TGCGCCAGCAGCCCCGACGCTTATAGCAATCAGCCCCAGCATTTT
>TRBJ1-4|TRBV24-1|few|TRBD1
CATSGGTDEKLFF
TGTGCCACCAGTGGGGGGACAGATGAAAAACTGTTTTTT
>TRBJ2-1|TRBV29-1|few|.
CSVETEPDEQFF
TGCAGCGTTGAAACCGAACCCGATGAGCAGTTCTTC
>TRBJ2-7|TRBV5-1|few|TRBD1
CASTTGQTGNEQYF
TGCGCCAGCACGACTGGACAGACAGGGAACGAGCAGTACTTC
>TRBJ2-1|TRBV5-1|few|.
CASSLAPATNEQFF
TGCGCCAGCAGCTTGGCCCCGGCTACCAATGAGCAGTTCTTC